This T cell receptor beta chain was found in a study of blood T cells in healthy people across ages. Overall study context: Template-switching capture recovered about one barcoded beta molecule per two T cells.

This clonotype was seen a few times. As yet, its antigen is unknown. V lost 1 base and J 0 bases, leaving 13 bases between the germline ends. The CDR3 spans 15 residues. Germline assignment: CDR1 DFQATT and CDR2 SNEGSKA (reference sequence). Notes on the study in general: Unsorted PBMCs blocked a conclusive comparison of naive and antigen-experienced cells. Investigators treated diversity estimates from one million T cells as underestimates.

It was with a sample-barcoded 5' primer and a J-beta primer mix that a second PCR of roughly 6 to 11 cycles was run. Each cDNA molecule carried a tag from a template-switch adaptor that contained 12 random nucleotides. From the 5' RACE reads, TCRdb called clonotypes with MiXCR, one entry per CDR3 protein. Of about 800,000 distinct CDR3 sequences in the sample, roughly 25% were seen once. This same sample was also part of a study on T cells of mothers and their children.

The clonotype originates from a boy aged 10-17 years in good health. The rearrangement uses TRBV20-1 and TRBJ2-7, with D perhaps matching TRBD2 (5 bases). The sample consisted of blood. The CDR3 sequence: CSARGGPRDSYEQYF. The CDR3 coding sequence is TGCAGTGCTAGAGGAGGCCCGAGGGACTCCTACGAGCAGTACTTC.